One TCR beta chain is described in this entry. As yet, its antigen is unknown. The CDR3 covers 11 residues. Germline V gives CDR1 MNHNS, CDR2 SASEGT. V lost 2 bases and J 11 bases, leaving 9 bases between the germline ends. PCR employed 60 Vbeta and 13 Jbeta primers. This table comes from immunoSEQ multiplex PCR, and its TCRdb copy is limited to in-frame clones, with some not included. The sample has about 200,000 clones, around 80% seen once. This sample is drawn from a study of cytomegalovirus exposure and HLA in healthy donors. Study outcomes and limitations: Analysis was performed later, and it showed HLA-associated TCR beta chains to be more clonally expanded than equally common others. A prior analysis recorded that most TCR beta V segments were productive about 87% or about 30% of the time. Whilst most TCR sequences proved rare, a subset of public TCRs occurred across many donors. A later analysis associated 16,000 or so TCR beta sequences with HLA alleles at a 0.05 false discovery rate.

Sequencing was performed on PBMCs. This chain uses TRBV6-1 with TRBJ1-1, with unresolved D. The sequence derives from a man aged 25 to 45 in good health and CMV-seronegative. The CDR3 DNA reads as TGTGCCAGCAGTGAAAAATTCCGGGCTTTCTTT. Translated: CASSEKFRAFF.